This entry concerns a single T cell receptor beta chain. What it recognizes is unknown. Trimming at V came to 1 base and at J to 0 bases, leaving 12 bases not matched to a gene. CDR3 size: 20 residues. Looked up from germline, CDR1 is LGHNA and CDR2 is YNFKEQ. For the second PCR, which ran for about 7 to 11 cycles, a sample-barcoded 5' primer and a J-beta primer mix were used. TCRdb reprocessed the 5' RACE reads via MiXCR and lists one record per CDR3 protein. The data show 1 million or so distinct CDR3 sequences, 40% to 55% seen once. RNA extraction gave at least 6 micrograms of total RNA per sample. This sample was included in a study of blood T cells in healthy people across ages. Whole-study findings and limits: Correlation between TCR beta diversity and naive T cell percentage was strong.

The J gene is TRBJ2-3, the V gene TRBV4-2; 11 bases map to TRBD2. This TCR was recovered from an older woman in good health. Sequencing was carried out using blood. In nucleotides, the CDR3 is TGTGCCAGCAGCCAAGTGGGTTGGGGTAGCGGGGGGGATAGCACAGATACGCAGTATTTT. This sequence encodes CASSQVGWGSGGDSTDTQYF.